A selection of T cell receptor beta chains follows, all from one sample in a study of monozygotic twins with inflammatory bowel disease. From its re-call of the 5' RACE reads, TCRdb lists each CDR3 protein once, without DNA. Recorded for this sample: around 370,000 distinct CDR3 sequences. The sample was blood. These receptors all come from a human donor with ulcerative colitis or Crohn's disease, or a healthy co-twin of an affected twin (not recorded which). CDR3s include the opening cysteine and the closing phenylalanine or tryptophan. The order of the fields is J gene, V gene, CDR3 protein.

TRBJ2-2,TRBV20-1,CSAVQLTGELFF
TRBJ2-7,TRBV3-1,CASSQEEGLSYEQYF
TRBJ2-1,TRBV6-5,CASSYSGGSYNEQFF
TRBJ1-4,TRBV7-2,CASSAFNEKLFF
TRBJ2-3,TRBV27,CASSPIDSTDTQYF
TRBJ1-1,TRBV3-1,CASSQGQLMNTEAFF
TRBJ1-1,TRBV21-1,CASSKRGFRVRVRPEAFF
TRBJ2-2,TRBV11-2,CASSSRTGAFANTGELFF
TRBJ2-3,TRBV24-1,CATSDPRSTDTQYF
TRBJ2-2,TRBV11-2,CASSQYVDTGELFF
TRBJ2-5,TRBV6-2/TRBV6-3,CASSYPEETQYF
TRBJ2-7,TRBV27,CASSGGGNYEQYF
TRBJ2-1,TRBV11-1,CASSLGPGGAGISYNEQFF
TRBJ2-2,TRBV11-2,CASSLDLYRVDTGELFF
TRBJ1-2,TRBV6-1,CASSERQGRSYTF
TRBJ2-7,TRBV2,CASSEGRDRPVLFYEQYF